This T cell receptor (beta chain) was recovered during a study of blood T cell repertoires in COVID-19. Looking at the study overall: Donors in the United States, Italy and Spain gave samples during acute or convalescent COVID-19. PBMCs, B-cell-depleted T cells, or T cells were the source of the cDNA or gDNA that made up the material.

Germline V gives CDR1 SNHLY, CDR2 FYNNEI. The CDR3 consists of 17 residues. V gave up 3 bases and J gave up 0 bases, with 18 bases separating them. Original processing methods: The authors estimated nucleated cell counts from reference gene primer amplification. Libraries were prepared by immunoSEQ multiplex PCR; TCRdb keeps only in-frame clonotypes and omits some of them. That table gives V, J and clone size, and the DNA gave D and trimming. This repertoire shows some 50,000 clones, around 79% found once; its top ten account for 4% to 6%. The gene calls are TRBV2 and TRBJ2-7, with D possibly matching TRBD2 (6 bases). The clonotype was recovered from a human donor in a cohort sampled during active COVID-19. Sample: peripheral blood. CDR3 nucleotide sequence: TGTGCCAGCAGTGATGAGGTGGAGCGGGCGAGCTCCTACGAGCAGTACTTC. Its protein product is CASSDEVERASSYEQYF.